The TCR beta chain under discussion was sequenced for a study of cytomegalovirus exposure and HLA in healthy donors. Primers for the PCR totalled 60 Vbeta and 13 Jbeta. Clones were read by immunoSEQ multiplex PCR, and TCRdb kept only the in-frame ones, dropping some. Of about 140,000 clones in the sample, 60% to 80% were seen once. The sequencing input was PBMCs. The receptor was isolated from a woman in her forties or fifties in good health and CMV-seronegative.

The CDR3 spells CATLSPGQEKLFF. The CDR3 bases are TGTGCCACCCTATCTCCAGGGCAAGAAAAACTGTTTTTT. V and J are TRBV15 and TRBJ1-4; a weak D match, TRBD1 (5 bases). The CDR3 contains 13 residues. Germline V gene data show CDR1 as LNHNV and CDR2 as YYDKDF (reference sequence). V was clipped by 8 bases and J by 8 bases, with 15 bases between them.